The rows below give T cell receptor beta chains drawn from one sample of a study of blood T cell repertoires in COVID-19. Profiled with immunoSEQ multiplex PCR; TCRdb holds only in-frame clones, not every one. The data contain under 300,000 clones, around 90% of them seen just once; the ten biggest clones take up around 2.1%. Sequences were obtained from peripheral blood. The receptor source for this set is a man between 50 and 59 years old with acute or convalescent COVID-19. The CDR3 runs from the conserved cysteine through the conserved F or W. A D gene is named only where the DNA matches it firmly. Clone size is stated in some rows and not others, as once, few, many or a class when expanded.

TRBV2	TRBD1	NA	16	TRBJ2-5	CASSGPGGSNQETQYF	TGTGCCAGCAGCGGCCCAGGGGGATCAAACCAAGAGACCCAGTACTTC
TRBV15	NA	NA	15	TRBJ1-4	CATSRDQAYNEKLFF	TGTGCCACCAGCAGGGATCAGGCTTATAATGAAAAACTGTTTTTT
TRBV19	NA	NA	12	TRBJ1-3	CASRRDINTIYF	TGTGCCAGTAGACGGGACATAAACACCATATATTTT
TRBV7-3	NA	NA	14	TRBJ1-1	CASSLYRKNTEAFF	TGTGCCAGCAGCTTATACAGAAAGAACACTGAAGCTTTCTTT
TRBV9	TRBD1	NA	15	TRBJ1-2	CASSAGQGPNYGYTF	TGTGCCAGCAGCGCAGGACAGGGACCGAACTATGGCTACACCTTC
TRBV6-5	NA	NA	13	TRBJ1-1	CASSFQGWTEAFF	TGTGCCAGCAGTTTTCAGGGTTGGACTGAAGCTTTCTTT
TRBV7-2	TRBD1	NA	16	TRBJ1-5	CASSRRGQGWNQPQHF	TGTGCCAGCAGTCGCAGGGGACAGGGATGGAATCAGCCCCAGCATTTT
TRBV6-6	NA	once	13	TRBJ1-5	CASSYRGDQPQHF	TGTGCCAGCAGTTACCGGGGTGATCAGCCCCAGCATTTT
TRBV6-5	TRBD1	NA	13	TRBJ2-7	CAGGQGVGYEQYF	TGTGCCGGAGGACAGGGGGTGGGCTACGAGCAGTACTTC
TRBV19	TRBD1	few	13	TRBJ2-7	CASSIRQGYEQYF	TGTGCCAGTAGTATTCGACAGGGCTACGAGCAGTACTTC
TRBV19	TRBD2	NA	15	TRBJ2-2	CASNGGLAYTGELFF	TGTGCCAGTAATGGGGGACTAGCTTACACCGGGGAGCTGTTTTTT
TRBV2	TRBD1	NA	15	TRBJ2-5	CASRSTGARGETQYF	TGTGCCAGCAGATCGACAGGGGCCCGGGGAGAGACCCAGTACTTC
TRBV5-1	NA	NA	15	TRBJ1-1	CASSLANPRGTEAFF	TGCGCCAGCAGCTTGGCCAATCCCAGGGGAACTGAAGCTTTCTTT
TRBV30	TRBD2	NA	16	TRBJ2-1	CAWDRLGGSSYNEQFF	TGTGCCTGGGATCGTTTGGGGGGGAGCTCCTACAATGAGCAGTTCTTC
TRBV10-3	TRBD1	NA	17	TRBJ1-2	CAISPSKPGQGAPGYTF	TGTGCCATCAGCCCTAGTAAACCGGGACAGGGGGCGCCGGGCTACACCTTC
TRBV3-1/TRBV3-2	NA	NA	15	TRBJ1-3	CASSQVSGSGNTIYF	TGTGCCAGCAGCCAAGTCTCGGGTTCTGGAAACACCATATATTTT
TRBV2	NA	NA	14	TRBJ1-2	CASSLTRQDYGYTF	TGTGCCAGCAGCCTAACTAGACAGGACTATGGCTACACCTTC
TRBV2	NA	NA	12	TRBJ1-1	CASSGGPTEAFF	TGTGCCAGCAGTGGAGGTCCAACTGAAGCTTTCTTT
TRBV7-9	TRBD2	NA	15	TRBJ2-1	CASSSSGGSYNEQFF	TGTGCCAGCAGCTCTAGCGGGGGGTCGTACAATGAGCAGTTCTTC
TRBV18	TRBD1	NA	15	TRBJ2-7	CASSPRTGELGEQYF	TGTGCCAGCTCACCACGAACAGGGGAATTGGGCGAGCAGTACTTC
TRBV19	TRBD1	once	16	TRBJ2-5	CASSIRDRVPQETQYF	TGTGCCAGTAGTATCAGGGACAGGGTCCCCCAAGAGACCCAGTACTTC
TRBV2	TRBD1	NA	16	TRBJ1-6	CASSEAPGQGLTPLHF	TGTGCCAGCAGTGAAGCACCGGGACAGGGGTTGACACCCCTCCACTTT
TRBV10-3	NA	NA	13	TRBJ1-2	CAISDPAGYGYTF	TGTGCCATCAGTGACCCGGCGGGGTACGGCTACACCTTC
TRBV3-1/TRBV3-2	NA	NA	15	TRBJ1-1	CASSPEGGMGTEAFF	TGTGCCAGCAGCCCGGAGGGGGGGATGGGGACTGAAGCTTTCTTT
TRBV5-1	TRBD1	once	14	TRBJ2-5	CASKGTANQETQYF	TGCGCCAGCAAAGGGACAGCTAACCAAGAGACCCAGTACTTC
TRBV3-1/TRBV3-2	NA	NA	15	TRBJ2-3	CASSQDPTETDTQYF	TGTGCCAGCAGCCAAGATCCGACAGAGACAGATACGCAGTATTTT
TRBV3-1/TRBV3-2	NA	NA	15	TRBJ2-1	CASSPSRSPYNEQFF	TGTGCCAGCAGCCCTTCTAGAAGCCCCTACAATGAGCAGTTCTTC
TRBV5-6	NA	NA	14	TRBJ1-2	CASSLVLGPGGYTF	TGTGCCAGCAGCTTGGTTTTGGGGCCAGGCGGCTACACCTTC
TRBV27	NA	NA	14	TRBJ1-5	CASSPLPSNQPQHF	TGTGCCAGCAGTCCCCTACCAAGCAATCAGCCCCAGCATTTT
TRBV3-1/TRBV3-2	TRBD2	NA	23	TRBJ2-2	CASSQVVLGLAGGETRDTGELFF	TGTGCCAGCAGCCAAGTTGTTCTCGGACTAGCGGGGGGAGAAACGCGGGACACCGGGGAGCTGTTTTTT
TRBV5-6	NA	NA	14	TRBJ2-7	CASSLGAGFYEQYF	TGTGCCAGCAGCTTGGGGGCCGGTTTCTACGAGCAGTACTTC
TRBV14	NA	once	16	TRBJ2-7	CASSQVSVAGSYEQYF	TGTGCCAGCAGCCAAGTCTCGGTAGCAGGGTCCTACGAGCAGTACTTC
TRBV5-5	NA	NA	15	TRBJ2-2	CASSLVSDPTGELFF	TGTGCCAGCAGCTTGGTTTCAGATCCCACCGGGGAGCTGTTTTTT
TRBV19	NA	NA	17	TRBJ1-6	CASSSRGLSSYNSPLHF	TGTGCCAGTAGTTCCAGGGGATTGAGCTCCTATAATTCACCCCTCCACTTT
TRBV5-1	NA	NA	14	TRBJ2-3	CASSSAVLTDTQYF	TGCGCCAGCAGCTCCGCGGTCCTAACGGATACGCAGTATTTT
TRBV24-1	TRBD2	NA	16	TRBJ2-3	CATSDGVAGGQDTQYF	TGTGCCACCAGTGATGGGGTAGCGGGGGGGCAGGATACGCAGTATTTT
TRBV5-5	NA	NA	16	TRBJ1-2	CASSLLGGASNYGYTF	TGTGCCAGCAGCTTGCTCGGCGGGGCCTCTAACTATGGCTACACCTTC
TRBV20-1	NA	NA	11	TRBJ2-7	CSATGEWEQYF	TGCAGTGCCACCGGAGAGTGGGAGCAGTACTTC
TRBV5-1	TRBD1	NA	14	TRBJ1-5	CASSTGTGNQPQHF	TGCGCCAGCAGCACGGGGACAGGGAATCAGCCCCAGCATTTT
TRBV11-2	TRBD2	NA	15	TRBJ2-5	CAGSPGLAGVETQYF	TGTGCCGGCAGCCCGGGACTAGCGGGGGTGGAGACCCAGTACTTC
TRBV10-3	TRBD1	NA	13	TRBJ1-2	CAIMGTGGSGYTF	TGTGCCATCATGGGGACAGGGGGCAGTGGCTACACCTTC
TRBV2	NA	NA	12	TRBJ2-3	CASSGDTDTQYF	TGTGCCAGCAGTGGAGACACAGATACGCAGTATTTT
TRBV2	TRBD1	once	16	TRBJ1-5	CASSIQPGGAGQPQHF	TGTGCCAGCAGTATTCAGCCAGGGGGCGCCGGTCAGCCCCAGCATTTT
TRBV9	NA	NA	15	TRBJ2-2	CASSVGVGVGGELFF	TGTGCCAGCAGCGTAGGGGTAGGGGTCGGCGGGGAGCTGTTTTTT
TRBV6-6	NA	once	16	TRBJ2-7	CASSPGSKRLSYEQYF	TGTGCCAGCAGTCCCGGATCTAAGCGACTATCCTACGAGCAGTACTTC
TRBV7-9	NA	NA	13	TRBJ2-1	CASSLARIAEQFF	TGTGCCAGCAGCTTAGCGCGGATAGCTGAGCAGTTCTTC
TRBV7-3	NA	NA	14	TRBJ1-1	CASSPGSMNTEAFF	TGTGCCAGCAGCCCAGGGTCCATGAACACTGAAGCTTTCTTT
TRBV3-1/TRBV3-2	TRBD1	NA	14	TRBJ2-3	CASSHTGAGDTQYF	TGTGCCAGCAGCCATACAGGGGCGGGAGATACGCAGTATTTT
TRBV7-9	TRBD1	once	17	TRBJ1-6	CASSFPKIGTANSPLHF	TGTGCCAGCAGCTTCCCTAAGATTGGGACAGCGAATTCACCCCTCCACTTT
TRBV5-6	NA	NA	15	TRBJ1-1	CASSLVAGDGTEAFF	TGTGCCAGCAGCTTGGTCGCAGGGGACGGCACTGAAGCTTTCTTT
TRBV10-1	NA	NA	14	TRBJ2-1	CASSVQGGDNEQFF	TGCGCCAGCAGTGTTCAAGGGGGGGACAATGAGCAGTTCTTC
TRBV7-9	TRBD1	NA	14	TRBJ1-2	CASSLGTGIYGYTF	TGTGCCAGCAGCTTAGGGACAGGGATCTATGGCTACACCTTC
TRBV19	TRBD1	NA	16	TRBJ2-7	CASSTPTGDNFYEQYF	TGTGCCAGTAGTACGCCGACAGGGGATAATTTCTACGAGCAGTACTTC
TRBV2	NA	few	13	TRBJ2-4	CASTEGAVNIQYF	TGTGCCAGCACGGAGGGAGCGGTGAACATTCAGTACTTC